The present TCR beta chain was sequenced within a study of blood T cell repertoires in COVID-19. Across the whole study: Sources were T cells, B-cell-depleted T cells, or PBMCs; the material itself was cDNA or gDNA.

This clone was seen only once. Per the authors' pipeline: For nucleated cells, counts were estimated from reference gene primer amplification. The data were produced by immunoSEQ multiplex PCR, yet TCRdb's version contains in-frame clones alone and is incomplete. V, J and clone size are those of that table, while D and trimming were read from the DNA. The sample consists of about 400,000 clones, roughly 87% of them appearing once. Individuals drawn from 24 US areas were roughly 18 to 89 years old. Donors in Cohort 3 who had recovered were those with two negative PCRs, healthcare professional clearance, or resolution of their symptoms. The sequenced material came from PBMCs or T cells enriched from blood (not recorded which). The sequence came from a woman under 40 who had recovered from COVID-19.

In DNA, the CDR3 is TGTGCCAGCAGTGAATCAAGGGGGGGTAATGAAAAACTGTTTTTT. This sequence encodes CASSESRGGNEKLFF. The rearrangement joins TRBV2 to TRBJ1-4; tentatively, D is TRBD1 (6 bases). The germline CDR1 and CDR2 sequences are SNHLY and FYNNEI. This CDR3 spans 15 amino acids. The ends were cut back, 2 bases at V and 4 bases at J, with 11 bases in the middle.